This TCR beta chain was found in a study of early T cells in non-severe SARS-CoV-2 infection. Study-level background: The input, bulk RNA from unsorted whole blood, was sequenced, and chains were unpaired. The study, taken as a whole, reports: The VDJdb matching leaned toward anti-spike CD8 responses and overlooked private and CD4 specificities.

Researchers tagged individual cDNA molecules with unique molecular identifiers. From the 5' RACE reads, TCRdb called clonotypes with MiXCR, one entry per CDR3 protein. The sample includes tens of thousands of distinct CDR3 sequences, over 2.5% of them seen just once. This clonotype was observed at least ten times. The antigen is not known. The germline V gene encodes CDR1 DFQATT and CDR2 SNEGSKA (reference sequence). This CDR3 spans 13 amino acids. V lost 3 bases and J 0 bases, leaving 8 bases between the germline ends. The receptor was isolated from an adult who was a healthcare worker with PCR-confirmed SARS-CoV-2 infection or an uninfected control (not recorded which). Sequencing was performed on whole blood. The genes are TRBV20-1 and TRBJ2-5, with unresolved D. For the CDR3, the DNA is TGCAGTGCTAGCTTTCTCGACCAAGAGACCCAGTACTTC. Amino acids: CSASFLDQETQYF.